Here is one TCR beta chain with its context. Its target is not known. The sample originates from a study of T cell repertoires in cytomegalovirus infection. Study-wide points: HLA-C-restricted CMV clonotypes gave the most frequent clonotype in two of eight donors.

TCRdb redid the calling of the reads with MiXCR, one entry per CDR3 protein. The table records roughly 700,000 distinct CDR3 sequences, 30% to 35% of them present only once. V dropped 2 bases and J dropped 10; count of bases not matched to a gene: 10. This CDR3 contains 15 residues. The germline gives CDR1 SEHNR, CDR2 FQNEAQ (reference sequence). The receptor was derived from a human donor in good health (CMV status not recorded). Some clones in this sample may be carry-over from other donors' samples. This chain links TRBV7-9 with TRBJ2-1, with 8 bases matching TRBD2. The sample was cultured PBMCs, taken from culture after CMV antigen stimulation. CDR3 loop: CASSLRTSRAGEQFF. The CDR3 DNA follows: TGTGCCAGCAGCTTAAGGACTAGCCGGGCGGGGGAGCAGTTCTTC.